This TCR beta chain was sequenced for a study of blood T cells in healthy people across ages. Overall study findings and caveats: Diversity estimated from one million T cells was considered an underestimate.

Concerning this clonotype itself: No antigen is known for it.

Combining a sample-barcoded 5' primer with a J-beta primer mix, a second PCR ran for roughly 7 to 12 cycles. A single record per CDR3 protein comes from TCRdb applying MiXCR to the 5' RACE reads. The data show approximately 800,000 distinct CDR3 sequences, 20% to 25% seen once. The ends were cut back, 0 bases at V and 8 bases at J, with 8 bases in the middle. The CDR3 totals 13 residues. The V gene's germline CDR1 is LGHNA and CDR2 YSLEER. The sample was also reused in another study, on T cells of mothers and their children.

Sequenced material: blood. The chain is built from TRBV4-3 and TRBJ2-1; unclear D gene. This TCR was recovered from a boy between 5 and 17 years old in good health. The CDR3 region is CASSQEGIDEQFF. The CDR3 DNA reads TGCGCCAGCAGCCAAGAGGGGATCGATGAGCAGTTCTTC.